The T cell receptor (beta chain) described here comes from a study of molecular identifiers for immune sequencing clone quantification (dated by TCRdb to 2016 to 2019). General notes on the study: For a replicate experiment, RNA from around 20,000 or 99,000 naive CD8 T cells was divided into five aliquots, of which four were sequenced. This methods study used CD8 T cells to benchmark TCR RNA copy counting and molecular-identifier clustering-based TCR repertoire sequencing (MIDCIRS).

V lost 4 bases and J lost 1 base; the stretch between them is 12 bases long. From the germline V gene, CDR1 is SGDLS and CDR2 is YYNGEE. The CDR3 runs 14 residues from the cysteine to the phenylalanine. The CDR3 DNA has 42 bases and is translated from base 1. On a BD FACSAria II, naive CD8 T cells were FACS-sorted as CD8+CD4-CCR7+CD45RA+ and collected into RLT Plus buffer. For a sensitivity comparison, a portion of naive CD8 T cell RNA was divided equally between MIDCIRS and a Smart-seq2-style 5'RACE protocol. CD8 T cells were enriched with RosetteSep CD8+ T Cell Enrichment Cocktail and Ficoll-Paque, followed by ACK red cell lysis. What the work shows at the level of the full study, not this receptor alone: The sizes of highly expanded clones could end up underestimated when identical TCR molecules share a barcode. When barcode sub-clustering was omitted, TCR diversity was inflated by chimeric consensus sequences, with chimeras reaching as high as 47%. Even against a background of 750,000 to 1,000,000 naive CD8 T cells, spiked-in Jurkat TCR RNA amounting to a single cell's worth was reported to be detectable. In CMV-specific effector cells, clones with more than 20 RNA copies contained over 97% of molecules, whereas in naive cells such clones contained under 1% of molecules. Modeling indicated about 3 TCR RNA copies recovered per cell, compared with about 9.7 by digital PCR, which implies a capture efficiency of approximately 30%.

The library relied on PCR. The sequencer was an Illumina MiSeq. Total RNA was purified with the Qiagen AllPrep DNA/RNA kit. Before analysis, reads from multiple sequencing runs of one library were combined. Per the original workflow: Only reads with exact TCR constant sequence were kept, trimmed to 150 nt, and grouped by their 12-nt molecular barcodes. Reads inside each barcode group were sub-clustered using a 15% Levenshtein threshold, and a quality-weighted consensus sequence was constructed for each RNA molecule. Non-functional sequences were filtered out, along with any lower-count sequence sitting one edit away from another sequence. On the basis of fitting two negative binomial distributions, barcode sub-clusters with fewer than 20% of the maximum read count were discarded. TCRdb took the public reads, trimmed them with fastp at Q25, ran MiXCR for clone calling and kept in-frame beta chains. Every CDR3 protein is listed once, alongside the most common genes and DNA of its rows. None of the V and J calls come from the authors' own analysis; TCRdb made them. The table for this sample lists 15,000 to 25,000 distinct CDR3 sequences; about a fifth of them were counted only once. The ten biggest clones cover over 6% of the sample.

At least ten counts were recorded for this clonotype. Its specific antigen is unknown. The record has no base qualities; no much larger clone is one base away. The TCR was taken from a human donor in good health. Some libraries in this study had Jurkat cell RNA spiked in. What was sequenced was naive CD8+ T cells from blood, with Jurkat cell RNA spiked in. Explained via the paper, the cell subset or site label denotes: FACS-sorted CD8+CD4-CCR7+CD45RA+ naive T cells. In this chain, TRBV9 is recombined with TRBJ2-7; the D gene remains uncertain. The DNA reads TGTGCCAGCAGCCCCGCTGGACCTTCCTACGAGCAGTACTTC. It translates as CASSPAGPSYEQYF.